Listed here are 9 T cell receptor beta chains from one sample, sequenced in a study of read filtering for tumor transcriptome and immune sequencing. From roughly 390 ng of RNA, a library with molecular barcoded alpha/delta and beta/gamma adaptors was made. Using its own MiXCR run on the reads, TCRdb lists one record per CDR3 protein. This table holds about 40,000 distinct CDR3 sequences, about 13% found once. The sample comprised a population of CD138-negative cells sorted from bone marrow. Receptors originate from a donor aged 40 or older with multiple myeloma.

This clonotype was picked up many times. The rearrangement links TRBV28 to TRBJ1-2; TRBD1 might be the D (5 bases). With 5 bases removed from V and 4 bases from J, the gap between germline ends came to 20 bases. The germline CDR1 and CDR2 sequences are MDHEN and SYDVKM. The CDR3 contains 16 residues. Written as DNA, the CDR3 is TGTGCCAGCAGTCTCCTCCTGGGGCCTTTAGTCTATGGCTACACCTTC. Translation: CASSLLLGPLVYGYTF.

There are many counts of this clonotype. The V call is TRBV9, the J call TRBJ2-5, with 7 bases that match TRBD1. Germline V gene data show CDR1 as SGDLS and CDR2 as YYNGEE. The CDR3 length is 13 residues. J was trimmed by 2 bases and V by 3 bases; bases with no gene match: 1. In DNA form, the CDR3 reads TGTGCCAGCAGCGGGGGACAGCAAGAGACCCAGTACTTC. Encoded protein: CASSGGQQETQYF.

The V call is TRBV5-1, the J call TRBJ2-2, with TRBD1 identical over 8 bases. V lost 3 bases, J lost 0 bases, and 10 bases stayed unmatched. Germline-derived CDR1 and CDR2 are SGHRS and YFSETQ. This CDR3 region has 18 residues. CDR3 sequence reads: CASSSPLRTGTNTGELFF. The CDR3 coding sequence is TGCGCCAGCAGCTCTCCCTTACGGACAGGGACGAACACCGGGGAGCTGTTTTTT.

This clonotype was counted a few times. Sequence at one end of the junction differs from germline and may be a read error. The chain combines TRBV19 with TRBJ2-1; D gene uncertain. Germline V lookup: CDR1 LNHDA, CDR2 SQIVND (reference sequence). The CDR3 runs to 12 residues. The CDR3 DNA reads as TGTGCCAGAAGAAGTCGCAGAAATGAGCAGTTCTTT. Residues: CARRSRRNEQFF.

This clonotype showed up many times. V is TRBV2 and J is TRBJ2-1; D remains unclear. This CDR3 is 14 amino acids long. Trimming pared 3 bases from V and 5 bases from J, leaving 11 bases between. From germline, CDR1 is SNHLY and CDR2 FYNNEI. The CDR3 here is CASSDVSMDNEQFF. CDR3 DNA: TGTGCCAGCAGTGACGTATCTATGGACAATGAGCAGTTCTTC.

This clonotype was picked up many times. The CDR3 protein is CASSLIPGQGRTYEQYF. The CDR3 coding sequence is TGTGCCAGCAGCTTGATACCTGGACAGGGGAGAACCTACGAGCAGTACTTC. The chain is built from TRBV7-8 and TRBJ2-7; TRBD1 aligns across 9 bases. Trimming removed 3 bases from V and 2 bases from J; junction bases left unmatched: 11. Germline V gene sequence: CDR1 SGHVS, CDR2 FQNEAQ. This CDR3 is 17 amino acids long.

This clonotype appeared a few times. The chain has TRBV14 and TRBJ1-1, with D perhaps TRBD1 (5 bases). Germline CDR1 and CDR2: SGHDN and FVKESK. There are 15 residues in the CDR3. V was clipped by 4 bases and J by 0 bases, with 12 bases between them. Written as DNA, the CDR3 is TGTGCCAGCAGCCGGAGGGGTTCGGTGAACACTGAAGCTTTCTTT. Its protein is CASSRRGSVNTEAFF.

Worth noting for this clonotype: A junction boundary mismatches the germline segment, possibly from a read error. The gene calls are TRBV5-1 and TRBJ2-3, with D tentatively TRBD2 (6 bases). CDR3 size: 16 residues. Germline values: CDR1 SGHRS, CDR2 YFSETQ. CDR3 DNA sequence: TGCGCCAGCAGCTCGGGAGTACGGGGCCATACAGATAAGCAGTATTTT. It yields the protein CASSSGVRGHTDKQYF. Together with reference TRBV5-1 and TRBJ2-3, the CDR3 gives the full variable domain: KAGVTQTPRYLIKTRGQQVTLSCSPISGHRSVSWYQQTPGQGLQFLFEYFSETQRNKGNFPGRFSGRQFSNSRSEMNVSTLELGDSALYLCASSSGVRGHTDKQYFGPGTRLTVL.

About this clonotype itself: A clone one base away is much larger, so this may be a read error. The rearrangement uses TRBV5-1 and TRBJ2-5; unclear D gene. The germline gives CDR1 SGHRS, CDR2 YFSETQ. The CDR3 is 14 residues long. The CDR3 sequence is CASSFSDPQGTQYF. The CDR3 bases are TGCGCCAGCAGCTTCTCGGACCCCCAAGGGACCCAGTACTTC.